Listed here are 20 T cell receptor beta chains from one sample, sequenced in a study of shared clonotypes between healthy human individuals. The protocol was immunoSEQ multiplex PCR, while the TCRdb copy is restricted to in-frame clones and leaves out a portion. Here the sample spans some 2,500,000 clones, 92% being singletons. Input material: naive CD4+ T cells from PBMCs. The subset is: CD45RA+ positively selected. Receptor source: a man aged 18 to 29 in good health. Some clones in this sample may be carry-over from other donors' samples.

The V gene is TRBV19, the J gene TRBJ2-4; D gene unclear. V lost 3 bases and J 3 bases, leaving 12 bases between the germline ends. CDR3 length: 15 amino acids. Germline V gene lookup returns CDR1 LNHDA and CDR2 SQIVND (reference sequence). CDR3 loop: CASSIISRNKNIQYF. As DNA, the CDR3 is TGTGCCAGTAGTATTATCTCGCGGAACAAAAACATTCAGTACTTC. The full variable domain, in which reference TRBV19 and TRBJ2-4 provide the parts outside the CDR3, is DGGITQSPKYLFRKEGQNVTLSCEQNLNHDAMYWYRQDPGQGLRLIYYSQIVNDFQKGDIAEGYSVSREKKESFPLTVTSAQKNPTAFYLCASSIISRNKNIQYFGAGTRLSVL.

This chain connects TRBV6-6 to TRBJ1-1; 8 bases match TRBD1. The V gene end was trimmed by 4 bases and the J gene end by 1 base; junction bases not matched to a gene: 2. CDR1 and CDR2 (germline): MNHNY, SVGAGI (reference sequence). This CDR3 has 14 residues. The CDR3 spells CASSWTGKNTEAFF. The CDR3 DNA sequence: TGTGCCAGCAGTTGGACAGGGAAGAACACTGAAGCTTTCTTT.

The V and J genes are TRBV19 and TRBJ1-2; 7 bases map to TRBD1. The ends lost 9 bases at V and 7 bases at J; junction bases unmatched: 11. Germline lookup yields CDR1 LNHDA and CDR2 SQIVND (reference sequence). This CDR3 has 13 residues. The CDR3 here is CASTFGQAVGYTF. The CDR3 DNA is TGTGCCAGCACCTTCGGACAGGCCGTTGGCTACACCTTC.

This chain connects TRBV5-4 to TRBJ2-1; 7 bases line up with TRBD1. This CDR3 contains 15 residues. The junction had 7 bases not matched to a gene; V was cut back by 4 bases and J by 3 bases. CDR1 is SGHNT, CDR2 YYREEE, per germline (reference sequence). The CDR3 region has the DNA TGTGCCAGCAGCCCCCGGGACAGAGACTACAATGAGCAGTTCTTC. Translated: CASSPRDRDYNEQFF.

For this clone: Additional DNA sequences in this sample encode the identical CDR3. CDR3 bases: TGTGCCAGCAGGTCCACAGGGGGGCGTCAGCCCCAGCATTTT. Translation: CASRSTGGRQPQHF. The chain combines TRBV28 with TRBJ1-5; 8 nucleotides align to TRBD1. The V and J ends lost 6 bases and 6 bases, in that order; junction bases with no gene match: 7. Germline V gene data show CDR1 as MDHEN and CDR2 as SYDVKM. The CDR3 consists of 14 residues. Full variable domain (remainder filled in from reference TRBV28 and TRBJ1-5): DVKVTQSSRYLVKRTGEKVFLECVQDMDHENMFWYRQDPGLGLRLIYFSYDVKMKEKGDIPEGYSVSREKKERFSLILESASTNQTSMYLCASRSTGGRQPQHFGDGTRLSIL.

Note on this clone: This specimen includes other DNA sequences encoding the same CDR3. The gene calls are TRBV7-7 and TRBJ1-1; possibly TRBD1 for D (5 bases). Trimming took off 4 bases at V and 2 bases at J, with 8 bases between the two ends. The V gene's germline CDR1 is SSHAT and CDR2 FNYEAQ (reference sequence). This CDR3 is 13 amino acids long. The CDR3 region has the DNA TGTGCCAGCAGCTCACAGGTAAACACTGAAGCTTTCTTT. This sequence encodes CASSSQVNTEAFF.

This chain uses TRBV27 with TRBJ1-5; TRBD1 aligns across 8 bases. In germline, CDR1 is MNHEY, CDR2 SMNVEV (reference sequence). The CDR3 extends over 15 amino acids. With V trimmed by 4 bases and J by 5 bases, 7 bases remained unmatched. This CDR3 is CASSSGGQAHQPQHF. The CDR3 DNA follows: TGTGCCAGCAGTTCCGGGGGACAGGCCCATCAGCCCCAGCATTTT.

The V and J genes are TRBV7-8 and TRBJ2-7, with D uncertain. V was shortened by 1 base and J by 3 bases, with 1 base between the two germline ends. CDR1 and CDR2 from the germline V gene are SGHVS and FQNEAQ. The length of the CDR3 is 11 residues. CDR3 sequence (DNA): TGTGCCAGCAGCTTAGTCTACGAGCAGTACTTC. Protein: CASSLVYEQYF. The full variable domain, its missing parts supplied by reference TRBV7-8 and TRBJ2-7, is GAGVSQSPRYKVAKRGQDVALRCDPISGHVSLFWYQQALGQGPEFLTYFQNEAQLDKSGLPSDRFFAERPEGSVSTLKIQRTQQEDSAVYLCASSLVYEQYFGPGTRLTVT.

CDR3 residues: CASSLPGGSNNEQYF. The CDR3 region has the DNA TGTGCCAGCAGCTTGCCCGGCGGGAGTAATAACGAGCAGTACTTC. The V call is TRBV5-4, the J call TRBJ2-7; TRBD2 agrees at 7 bases. The CDR3 has 15 residues. Per the germline V gene, CDR1 is SGHNT and CDR2 is YYREEE (reference sequence). The V and J ends lost 1 base and 5 bases, in that order; junction bases with no gene match: 9.

The CDR3 DNA follows: TGTGCCAGCAGGAACGGACTAGCGGGAGTTACCGAGCAGTTCTTC. It is translated as CASRNGLAGVTEQFF. The chain couples TRBV2 to TRBJ2-1; 13 positions match TRBD2. The V gene's germline CDR1 is SNHLY and CDR2 FYNNEI. There are 15 residues in the CDR3. With V trimmed by 6 bases and J by 10 bases, 9 bases remained unmatched.

This sequence joins TRBV11-2 and TRBJ2-2; D gene ambiguous. V lost 5 bases to trimming and J lost 2 bases, with 15 bases between them. The CDR3 consists of 16 residues. Germline CDR1 is SGHAT and CDR2 is FQNNGV. The CDR3 DNA sequence: TGTGCCAGCAGCCCTCTCCTAAGACACAACACCGGGGAGCTGTTTTTT. This codes for CASSPLLRHNTGELFF.

The CDR3 protein is CASTKLSSGNTIYF. CDR3 DNA sequence: TGTGCCAGTACCAAACTGAGCTCTGGAAACACCATATATTTT. The chain employs TRBV19 and TRBJ1-3; D is uncertain. Germline lookup yields CDR1 LNHDA and CDR2 SQIVND (reference sequence). Trimming shortened V by 7 bases and J by 0 bases, and 10 bases separated the two germline ends. The CDR3 extends over 14 amino acids. The full variable domain, completed using reference TRBV19 and TRBJ1-3, is DGGITQSPKYLFRKEGQNVTLSCEQNLNHDAMYWYRQDPGQGLRLIYYSQIVNDFQKGDIAEGYSVSREKKESFPLTVTSAQKNPTAFYLCASTKLSSGNTIYFGEGSWLTVV.

The V and J genes are TRBV9 and TRBJ2-7; D not certain. Germline V gene sequence: CDR1 SGDLS, CDR2 YYNGEE. V lost 0 bases, J lost 7 bases, and 11 bases lay in between. CDR3 size: 13 residues. For the CDR3, the DNA is TGTGCCAGCAGCGTAGCTAGTTCGCGTGAGCAGTACTTC. Protein product: CASSVASSREQYF. The full variable domain, completed using reference TRBV9 and TRBJ2-7, is DSGVTQTPKHLITATGQRVTLRCSPRSGDLSVYWYQQSLDQGLQFLIQYYNGEERAKGNILERFSAQQFPDLHSELNLSSLELGDSALYFCASSVASSREQYFGPGTRLTVT.

Turning to this clone: A read error may account for a junction end that differs from germline. The chain recombines TRBV2 with TRBJ1-4; tentatively, D is TRBD1 (5 bases). This CDR3 has 10 amino acids. CDR1 and CDR2 from the germline V gene are SNHLY and FYNNEI. CDR3 in amino acids: CASRGVGEVF. DNA for the CDR3: TGTGCCAGCAGGGGGGTTGGGGAGGTTTTT. Complete variable domain (other parts from reference TRBV2 and TRBJ1-4): EPEVTQTPSHQVTQMGQEVILRCVPISNHLYFYWYRQILGQKVEFLVSFYNNEISEKSEIFDDQFSVERPDGSNFTLKIRSTKLEDSAMYFCASRGVGEVFGSGTQLSVL.

The chain has TRBV5-4 and TRBJ2-3; D unclear. This CDR3 comprises 15 residues. Germline V lookup: CDR1 SGHNT, CDR2 YYREEE (reference sequence). Trimming took 2 bases from V and 4 from J, leaving 14 bases between them. The CDR3 region is CASSLRTPGADTQYF. CDR3 DNA: TGTGCCAGCAGCTTAAGGACCCCGGGTGCAGATACGCAGTATTTT.

As for this clone: Within the sample, other DNA sequences also encode this same CDR3. CDR3: CASSLVDEQFF. CDR3 sequence (DNA): TGTGCCAGCAGCTTAGTGGATGAGCAGTTCTTC. The chain couples TRBV7-2 to TRBJ2-1, with D uncertain. There are 11 residues in the CDR3. The V end was cut by 1 base, the J end by 8 bases, with 3 bases between. Per the germline V gene, CDR1 is SGHTA and CDR2 is FQGNSA.

CDR3 DNA: TGTGCCAGTAAGATAGCGGGATCAGATACGCAGTATTTT. This sequence encodes CASKIAGSDTQYF. This chain connects TRBV6-1 to TRBJ2-3; 8 bases match TRBD2. This CDR3 has 13 amino acids. Germline V lookup: CDR1 MNHNS, CDR2 SASEGT. Trimming removed 9 bases from V and 4 bases from J; junction bases left unmatched: 6.

This clone was recorded once. The J gene is TRBJ2-4, the V gene TRBV27, with a weak D call TRBD1 (6 bases). Germline V gene sequence: CDR1 MNHEY, CDR2 SMNVEV (reference sequence). V was clipped by 2 bases and J by 4 bases, with 9 bases between them. The CDR3 covers 14 residues. The CDR3 protein is CASSLITGKNIQYF. In DNA, the CDR3 is TGTGCCAGCAGTTTAATTACAGGGAAAAACATTCAGTACTTC.

The rearrangement joins TRBV20-1 to TRBJ2-1, with D possibly matching TRBD2 (5 bases). This CDR3 has 11 residues. V shed 2 bases and J shed 12 bases, with 11 bases lying between them. Germline CDR1 DFQATT, CDR2 SNEGSKA (reference sequence). The CDR3 protein is CSARRGPGQFF. The CDR3 coding sequence is TGCAGTGCTAGACGAGGGCCCGGGCAGTTCTTC.

This clone was recorded a few times. This rearrangement joins TRBV4-2 to TRBJ2-3, with 10 positions matching TRBD2. The CDR3 runs 16 residues. In germline, CDR1 is LGHNA, CDR2 YNFKEQ. The trim removed 2 bases at V and 1 base at J, leaving 3 bases unmatched. The CDR3 here is CASSQNLAGGTDTQYF. CDR3 sequence (DNA): TGTGCCAGCAGCCAAAATCTAGCGGGAGGCACAGATACGCAGTATTTT.